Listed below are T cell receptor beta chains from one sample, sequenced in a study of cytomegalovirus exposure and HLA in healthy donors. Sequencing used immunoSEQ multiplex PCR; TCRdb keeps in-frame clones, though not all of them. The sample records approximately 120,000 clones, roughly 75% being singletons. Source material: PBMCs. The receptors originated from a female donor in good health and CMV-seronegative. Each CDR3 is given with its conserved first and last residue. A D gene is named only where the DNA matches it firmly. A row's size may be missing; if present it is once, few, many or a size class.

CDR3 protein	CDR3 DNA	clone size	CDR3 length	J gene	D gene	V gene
CASSLRRDTEAFF	TGTGCCAGCAGCTTAAGACGGGACACTGAAGCTTTCTTT	.	13	TRBJ1-1	.	TRBV7-9
CASSLGLSDSYTF	TGTGCCAGCAGCTTAGGATTGTCGGACTCCTACACCTTC	.	13	TRBJ1-2	.	TRBV7-6
CASSQERVGTVNPNEQFF	TGCGCCAGCAGCCAAGAAAGGGTGGGGACAGTTAATCCCAATGAGCAGTTCTTC	.	18	TRBJ2-1	TRBD1	TRBV4-1
CASRQGLGAYEQYF	TGTGCCAGTAGACAGGGGCTAGGAGCCTACGAGCAGTACTTC	.	14	TRBJ2-7	TRBD1	TRBV19
CASSPNLAGAEEQYF	TGTGCCAGCAGTCCTAACCTAGCGGGGGCCGAGGAGCAGTACTTC	.	15	TRBJ2-5	TRBD2	TRBV28
CASSLGGSGEDIQYF	TGTGCCAGCAGCTTGGGGGGTAGCGGGGAAGACATTCAGTACTTC	.	15	TRBJ2-4	TRBD2	TRBV5-4
CASSRSQGNTIYF	TGTGCCAGCAGCCGATCCCAGGGAAACACCATATATTTT	once	13	TRBJ1-3	.	TRBV7-3
CAWSVQSRDTQYF	TGTGCCTGGAGTGTACAGTCCCGGGATACGCAGTATTTT	.	13	TRBJ2-3	.	TRBV30
CASSGRQGITYEQYF	TGTGCCAGCAGCGGACGACAGGGAATTACCTACGAGCAGTACTTC	.	15	TRBJ2-7	TRBD1	TRBV7-8
CASTPGGRYNQPQHF	TGTGCCAGTACCCCCGGCGGGCGGTACAATCAGCCCCAGCATTTT	once	15	TRBJ1-5	.	TRBV19
CASSLRVPSRGGIGELFF	TGTGCCAGCAGCCTCCGTGTGCCCTCGAGGGGGGGGATCGGGGAGCTGTTTTTT	.	18	TRBJ2-2	.	TRBV7-8
CATSKGWSTEAFF	TGTGCCACCAGCAAGGGGTGGAGCACTGAAGCTTTCTTT	.	13	TRBJ1-1	.	TRBV15
CASSQGGVGEGIDEKLFF	TGCGCCAGCAGCCAAGGGGGTGTAGGGGAAGGAATAGACGAAAAACTGTTTTTT	.	18	TRBJ1-4	.	TRBV4-1
CSATDRRGQYF	TGCAGTGCTACAGACCGACGGGGGCAGTACTTC	.	11	TRBJ2-7	.	TRBV20-1
CASSSPGLAGGRYNEQFF	TGTGCCAGCAGCTCCCCGGGACTAGCGGGGGGGCGATACAATGAGCAGTTCTTC	.	18	TRBJ2-1	TRBD2	TRBV7-9
CASFGQETANYGYTF	TGTGCCAGCTTCGGACAGGAAACAGCTAACTATGGCTACACCTTC	.	15	TRBJ1-2	TRBD1	TRBV6-5
CSVSGTEGSYEQYF	TGCAGCGTCTCAGGGACAGAAGGATCCTACGAGCAGTACTTC	.	14	TRBJ2-7	TRBD1	TRBV29-1
CASSVGPSGGVQETQYF	TGTGCCAGCAGCGTAGGCCCTAGCGGGGGGGTACAAGAGACCCAGTACTTC	.	17	TRBJ2-5	TRBD2	TRBV9
CASSISGGQSTGELFF	TGTGCCAGTAGTATATCGGGGGGCCAGTCCACCGGGGAGCTGTTTTTT	.	16	TRBJ2-2	.	TRBV19
CASSPRGRGRASGRANEQFF	TGTGCCAGCAGCCCCCGAGGCAGGGGACGGGCCAGCGGGAGGGCCAATGAGCAGTTCTTC	once	20	TRBJ2-1	TRBD2	TRBV9
CASSLETANEKLFF	TGCGCCAGCAGCTTGGAGACAGCTAATGAAAAACTGTTTTTT	.	14	TRBJ1-4	.	TRBV5-1
CASSPGASGFTGELFF	TGTGCCAGCAGCCCCGGGGCTAGCGGATTCACCGGGGAGCTGTTTTTT	.	16	TRBJ2-2	TRBD2	TRBV7-6
CASSLDRVEGYTF	TGTGCCAGCAGCTTGGACAGGGTGGAAGGCTACACCTTC	once	13	TRBJ1-2	TRBD1	TRBV28
CASSIQVQGNQPQHF	TGTGCCAGTTCAATCCAGGTTCAAGGAAATCAGCCCCAGCATTTT	few	15	TRBJ1-5	.	TRBV28
CASSWTVVGSPLHF	TGCGCCAGCAGCTGGACAGTTGTCGGGTCACCCCTCCACTTT	.	14	TRBJ1-6	.	TRBV5-1
CASSLSGVDDIQYF	TGTGCCAGCAGTTTGTCAGGGGTCGATGACATTCAGTACTTC	.	14	TRBJ2-4	.	TRBV28
CASSGTSGRVTGELFF	TGTGCCAGCAGCGGGACTAGCGGGAGAGTAACCGGGGAGCTGTTTTTT	.	16	TRBJ2-2	TRBD2	TRBV9
CASSLDRGKMNTEAFF	TGTGCCAGCAGCCTGGACAGGGGGAAAATGAACACTGAAGCTTTCTTT	.	16	TRBJ1-1	TRBD1	TRBV7-3
CATYNPGQGFSPLHF	TGTGCCACCTACAATCCGGGACAGGGTTTTTCACCCCTCCACTTT	.	15	TRBJ1-6	TRBD1	TRBV6-1
CATKEPAVTGNTGELFF	TGTGCTACGAAAGAGCCAGCGGTCACCGGTAACACCGGGGAGCTGTTTTTT	.	17	TRBJ2-2	.	TRBV15
CAWRPLGLAGETQYF	TGTGCCTGGAGGCCTCTCGGACTAGCGGGAGAGACCCAGTACTTC	.	15	TRBJ2-5	TRBD2	TRBV30
CASSPSVATYGYTF	TGTGCCAGTAGTCCGTCGGTCGCAACTTATGGCTACACCTTC	.	14	TRBJ1-2	.	TRBV19
CSSSTDSNEQFF	TGTTCCAGCAGCACCGACTCAAATGAGCAGTTCTTC	.	12	TRBJ2-1	.	TRBV7-9
CAIRGTGPYEQYF	TGTGCCATCAGGGGGACAGGGCCCTACGAGCAGTACTTC	.	13	TRBJ2-7	TRBD1	TRBV10-3
CASSPVGGSTDTQYF	TGTGCCAGTAGCCCCGTTGGGGGGAGCACAGATACGCAGTATTTT	few	15	TRBJ2-3	.	TRBV19
CASSPLLTSGGSYNEQFF	TGTGCCAGCTCACCCCTATTGACTAGCGGGGGATCCTACAATGAGCAGTTCTTC	once	18	TRBJ2-1	TRBD2	TRBV18
CASSPPTSGRQTQYF	TGTGCCAGCAGCCCACCGACTAGCGGGAGACAGACCCAGTACTTC	once	15	TRBJ2-5	TRBD2	TRBV28
CASSLVFTDMNTEAFF	TGCGCCAGCAGCTTGGTGTTTACAGATATGAACACTGAAGCTTTCTTT	.	16	TRBJ1-1	.	TRBV5-1
CASSPAFQGIYNEQFF	TGCGCCAGCAGCCCTGCATTCCAGGGAATTTACAATGAGCAGTTCTTC	.	16	TRBJ2-1	.	TRBV4-1